Presented here are 9 T cell receptor beta chains from one specimen sequenced in a study of memory CD4+ T cells and cytomegalovirus serostatus. The sort gate was single viable CD3+CD4+CD8-CD45RO+ cells for memory CD4+ T cells. Only in-frame clones appear in the TCRdb table, and some are missing; sequencing was by immunoSEQ multiplex PCR. The sample consists of tens of thousands of clones, over 60% of them appearing once. The sample consisted of memory CD4+ T cells from blood. These TCRs come from an adult in good health and CMV-seronegative.

The rearrangement uses TRBV7-2 and TRBJ2-2; D is possibly TRBD2 (5 bases). The CDR3 is 14 residues long. Germline loops: CDR1 SGHTA, CDR2 FQGNSA. Trimming pared 5 bases from V and 6 bases from J, leaving 13 bases between. The CDR3 DNA sequence: TGTGCCAGCAGCGCGGCGGGTGCGGCCGGGGAGCTGTTTTTT. It translates to CASSAAGAAGELFF.

The chain couples TRBV5-1 to TRBJ1-5; D is unresolved. Germline V gene data show CDR1 as SGHRS and CDR2 as YFSETQ. V gave up 2 bases and J gave up 6 bases, with 12 bases separating them. This CDR3 is 14 amino acids long. CDR3 residues: CASSFGGNGQPQHF. In nucleotides, the CDR3 is TGCGCCAGCAGCTTCGGAGGTAATGGTCAGCCCCAGCATTTT. The full variable domain, rest sourced from reference TRBV5-1 and TRBJ1-5, is KAGVTQTPRYLIKTRGQQVTLSCSPISGHRSVSWYQQTPGQGLQFLFEYFSETQRNKGNFPGRFSGRQFSNSRSEMNVSTLELGDSALYLCASSFGGNGQPQHFGDGTRLSIL.

This rearrangement joins TRBV4-1 to TRBJ1-1; a weak D match, TRBD1 (6 bases). The CDR3 extends over 14 amino acids. Germline CDR1 reads MGHRA; CDR2 reads YSYEKL. V was clipped by 3 bases and J by 1 base, with 9 bases between them. In DNA form, the CDR3 reads TGCGCCAGCAGCCACGGGACATCGAACACTGAAGCTTTCTTT. This encodes CASSHGTSNTEAFF.

This clone was observed a handful of times. This chain links TRBV7-2 with TRBJ1-1; D uncertain. The CDR3 has 13 amino acids. Germline V lookup: CDR1 SGHTA, CDR2 FQGNSA. Trimming took 5 bases from V and 3 from J, leaving 10 bases between them. The CDR3 loop is CASSPHRDTEAFF. CDR3 bases: TGTGCCAGCAGCCCCCACCGGGACACTGAAGCTTTCTTT.

The CDR3 DNA reads as TGTGCCAGCAGCGTAGAGGGGACTAGCGGACTCGGGACAGATACGCAGTATTTT. This encodes CASSVEGTSGLGTDTQYF. This sequence joins TRBV9 and TRBJ2-3; 11 nucleotides line up with TRBD2. The length of the CDR3 is 18 residues. Trimming cost V 0 bases and J 3 bases; bases outside gene matches: 9. Germline loops: CDR1 SGDLS, CDR2 YYNGEE.

V gene TRBV30 combines with J gene TRBJ1-5; tentative D call: TRBD1 (5 bases). The germline gives CDR1 GTSNPN, CDR2 SVGIG (reference sequence). The CDR3 spans 13 residues. V gave up 2 bases and J gave up 7 bases, with 12 bases separating them. The CDR3 spells CAWSRDYRQPQHF. The CDR3 coding sequence is TGTGCCTGGAGTAGGGACTACAGGCAGCCCCAGCATTTT.

The chain uses TRBV28 and TRBJ2-3; 9 bases align to TRBD2. The V segment lost 4 bases and the J segment 5 bases; nucleotides outside the gene matches: 4. Germline lookup yields CDR1 MDHEN and CDR2 SYDVKM. The length of the CDR3 is 14 residues. Written as DNA, the CDR3 is TGTGCCAGCAGTTCCTTAGCGGGAGAAGATACGCAGTATTTT. It translates to CASSSLAGEDTQYF.

The V call is TRBV6-6, the J call TRBJ1-2; D uncertain. The CDR3 consists of 13 residues. Trimming removed 2 bases at V and 4 bases at J, with 8 bases between. Germline CDR1 reads MNHNY; CDR2 reads SVGAGI (reference sequence). CDR3 nucleotides: TGTGCCAGCAGTTACGGGGTGGGCTATGGCTACACCTTC. Translating gives CASSYGVGYGYTF.

The genes are TRBV2 and TRBJ2-1; D is ambiguous. The germline V gene has CDR1 SNHLY and CDR2 FYNNEI. Trimming left V 9 bases short and J 0 bases short, with 18 bases between. The CDR3 runs to 16 residues. DNA of the CDR3: TGTGCCAGGTCGAAGGGTCCGAATAGCTCCTACAATGAGCAGTTCTTC. This encodes CARSKGPNSSYNEQFF.